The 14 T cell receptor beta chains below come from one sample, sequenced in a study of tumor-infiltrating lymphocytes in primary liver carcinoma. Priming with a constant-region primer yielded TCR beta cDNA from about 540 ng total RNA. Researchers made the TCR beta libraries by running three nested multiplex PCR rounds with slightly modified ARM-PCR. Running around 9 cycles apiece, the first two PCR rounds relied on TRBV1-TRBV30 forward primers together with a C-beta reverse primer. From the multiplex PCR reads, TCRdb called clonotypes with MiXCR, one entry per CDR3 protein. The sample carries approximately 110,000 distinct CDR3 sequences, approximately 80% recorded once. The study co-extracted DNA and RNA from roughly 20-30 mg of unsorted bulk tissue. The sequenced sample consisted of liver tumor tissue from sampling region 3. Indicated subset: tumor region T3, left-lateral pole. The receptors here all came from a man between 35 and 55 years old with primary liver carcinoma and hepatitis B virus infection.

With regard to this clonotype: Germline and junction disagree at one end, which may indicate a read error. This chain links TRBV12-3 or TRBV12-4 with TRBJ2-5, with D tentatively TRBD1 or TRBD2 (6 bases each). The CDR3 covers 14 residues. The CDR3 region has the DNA TGTGCAAGCAGTACCACACAGGGAGGAGGGACCCAGTACTTC. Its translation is CASSTTQGGGTQYF.

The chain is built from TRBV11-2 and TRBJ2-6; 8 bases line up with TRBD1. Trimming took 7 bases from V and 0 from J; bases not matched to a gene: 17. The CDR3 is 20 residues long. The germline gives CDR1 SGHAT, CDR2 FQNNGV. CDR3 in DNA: TGTGCCAGCATGGGGGGAGACAGGGGCATTTCCCTCTCTGGGGCCAACGTCCTGACTTTC. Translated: CASMGGDRGISLSGANVLTF.

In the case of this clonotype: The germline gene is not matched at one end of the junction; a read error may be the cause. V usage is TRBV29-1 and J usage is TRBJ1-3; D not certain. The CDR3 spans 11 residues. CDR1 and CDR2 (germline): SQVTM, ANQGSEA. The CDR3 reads CRVGSRNTIYF. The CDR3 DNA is TGCAGAGTTGGATCTAGAAACACCATATATTTT.

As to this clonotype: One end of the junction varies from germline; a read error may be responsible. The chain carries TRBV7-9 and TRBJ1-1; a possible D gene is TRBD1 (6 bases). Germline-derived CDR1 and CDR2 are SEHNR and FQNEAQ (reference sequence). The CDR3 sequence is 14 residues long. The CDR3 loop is CANSSQQGSPEAFF. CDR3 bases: TGTGCCAACAGCTCCCAACAGGGCTCCCCTGAAGCTTTCTTT.

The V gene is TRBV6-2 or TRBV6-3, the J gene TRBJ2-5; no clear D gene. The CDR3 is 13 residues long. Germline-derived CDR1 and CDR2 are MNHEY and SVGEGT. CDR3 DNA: TGTGTCAGTAATTGGGCCCGAATAGAGACCCAGTACTTC. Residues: CVSNWARIETQYF.

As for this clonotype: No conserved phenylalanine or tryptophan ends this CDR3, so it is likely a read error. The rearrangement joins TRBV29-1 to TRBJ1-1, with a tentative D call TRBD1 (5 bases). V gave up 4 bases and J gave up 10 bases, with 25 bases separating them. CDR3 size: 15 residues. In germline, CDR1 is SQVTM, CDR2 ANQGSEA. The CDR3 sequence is CSVGPGWDMVAVAFC. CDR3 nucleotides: TGCAGCGTTGGTCCAGGGTGGGATATGGTCGCTGTAGCTTTCTGT.

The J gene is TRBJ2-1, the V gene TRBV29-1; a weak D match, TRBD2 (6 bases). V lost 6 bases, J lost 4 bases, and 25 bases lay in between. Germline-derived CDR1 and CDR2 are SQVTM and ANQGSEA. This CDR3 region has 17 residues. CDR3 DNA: TGCAGCGTGACCGAGACTAACGGGAGTGGGGAATACAATGAGCAGTTCTTC. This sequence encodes CSVTETNGSGEYNEQFF.

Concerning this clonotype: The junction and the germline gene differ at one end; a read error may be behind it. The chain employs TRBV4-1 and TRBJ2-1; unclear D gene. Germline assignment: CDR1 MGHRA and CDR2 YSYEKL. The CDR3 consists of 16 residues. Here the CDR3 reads CASSQDRTPSYSERFF. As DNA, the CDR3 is TGCGCCAGCAGCCAAGATCGGACCCCCTCCTACAGTGAGCGGTTCTTC.

In DNA, the CDR3 is TGTACCAACACTGCCGTAGCGGGATGGGTAAACAATGAGCAGTTCTTC. It translates to CTNTAVAGWVNNEQFF. The rearrangement joins TRBV14 to TRBJ2-1, with 8 bases matching TRBD2. This CDR3 has 16 residues. Germline-derived CDR1 and CDR2 are SGHDN and FVKESK.

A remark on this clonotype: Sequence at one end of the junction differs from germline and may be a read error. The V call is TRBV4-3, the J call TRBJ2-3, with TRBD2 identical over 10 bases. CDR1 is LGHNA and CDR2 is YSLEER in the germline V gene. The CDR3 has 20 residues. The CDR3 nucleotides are TGCGCCAGCTGCCATGGTCTTCCCTCCGGGACTAGCGTGAGAGCAGATACGCAGTATTTT. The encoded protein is CASCHGLPSGTSVRADTQYF.

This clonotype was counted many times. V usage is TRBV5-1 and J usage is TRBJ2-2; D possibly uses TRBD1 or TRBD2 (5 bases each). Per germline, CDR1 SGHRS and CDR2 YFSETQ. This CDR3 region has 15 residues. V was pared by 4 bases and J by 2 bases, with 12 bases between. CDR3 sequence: CASSPRGANTGELFF. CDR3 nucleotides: TGCGCCAGCAGCCCCCGGGGCGCTAACACCGGGGAGCTGTTTTTT.

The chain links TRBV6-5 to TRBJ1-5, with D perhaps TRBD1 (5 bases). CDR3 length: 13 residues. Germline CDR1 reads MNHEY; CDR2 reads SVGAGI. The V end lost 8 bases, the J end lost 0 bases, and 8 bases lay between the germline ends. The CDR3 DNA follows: TGTGCCAGCGGGGGAGGTAGCAATCAGCCCCAGCATTTT. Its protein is CASGGGSNQPQHF.

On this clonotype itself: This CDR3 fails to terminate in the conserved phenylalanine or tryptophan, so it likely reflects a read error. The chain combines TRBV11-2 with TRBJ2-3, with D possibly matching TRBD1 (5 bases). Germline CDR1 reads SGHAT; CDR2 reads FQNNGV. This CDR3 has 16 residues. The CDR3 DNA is TGTGCCAGCAGCTTAGTAGTTGGACGGGCGACAGATAAGCAGTATCTT. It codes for CASSLVVGRATDKQYL.

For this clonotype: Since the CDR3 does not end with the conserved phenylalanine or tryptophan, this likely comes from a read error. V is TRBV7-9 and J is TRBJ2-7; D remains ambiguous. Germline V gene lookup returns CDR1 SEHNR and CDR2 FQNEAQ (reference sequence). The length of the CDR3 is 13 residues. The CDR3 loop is CVSSLGSSYEQYS. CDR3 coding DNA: TGTGTCAGCAGCTTAGGCAGCTCCTACGAGCAGTACTCC.